These T cell receptor beta chains were read from a single sample in a study of cytomegalovirus exposure and HLA in healthy donors. The assay was immunoSEQ multiplex PCR, and TCRdb's table has in-frame clones only and misses some. The sample lists about 130,000 clones, roughly 77% occurring once. Sequenced sample: PBMCs. These receptor sequences come from a woman aged 40-49 years in good health and CMV-seropositive. Both conserved end residues are part of each CDR3. D genes are given only for firm matches. Where a row states a size, it is once, few, many or the class of an expanded clone; other rows omit it.

j_call d_call clone_size v_call cdr3_nt cdr3_aa
TRBJ2-1 TRBD2 once TRBV5-4 TGTGCCAGCAGCCCCCGGGGACTAGCGGGAGCGAGCTCCTACAATGAGCAGTTCTTC CASSPRGLAGASSYNEQFF
TRBJ2-7 TRBD2 . TRBV5-1 TGCGCCAGCAGCTTGGATCCGGGGGGAGCCTACGAGCAGTACTTC CASSLDPGGAYEQYF
TRBJ2-7 TRBD1 few TRBV29-1 TGCAGCGCCCTACTCCGGGACAGCTCCTACGAGCAGTACTTC CSALLRDSSYEQYF
TRBJ2-3 TRBD2 . TRBV7-6 TGTGCCAGCAGCTCCTTTGGCGGGGGGTTAACAGATACGCAGTATTTT CASSSFGGGLTDTQYF
TRBJ2-7 TRBD1 . TRBV7-3 TGTGCCAGCAGCCAGGACAGGTTCTCCTACGAGCAGTACTTC CASSQDRFSYEQYF
TRBJ1-6 . . TRBV7-2 TGTGCCAGCAGCTCTCGTGGGTTTAGGACAGAGGGATCACCCCTCCACTTT CASSSRGFRTEGSPLHF
TRBJ1-5 TRBD1 . TRBV28 TGTGCCAGCAATCTTGCACAGGGGGGGCAGCCCCAGCATTTT CASNLAQGGQPQHF
TRBJ2-7 TRBD2 . TRBV19 TGTGCCAGCGCATTCCGGGAGGGCCCCTACGAGCAGTACTTC CASAFREGPYEQYF
TRBJ1-4 TRBD1 . TRBV28 TGTGCCAGCAGTCGCCCTCCCGGGACAGGGAATGAAAAACTGTTTTTT CASSRPPGTGNEKLFF
TRBJ2-1 . . TRBV11-3 TGTGCCAGCAGCTTAGCTAGTTTCCCCGGCGATGAGCAGTTCTTC CASSLASFPGDEQFF
TRBJ1-1 . . TRBV5-4 TGTGCCAGCAGCTTGGGGCCCGAGGCCACTGAAGCTTTCTTT CASSLGPEATEAFF
TRBJ2-5 TRBD1 . TRBV7-9 TGTGCCAGCATCCCCCAGGGGGAACAGACCCAGTACTTC CASIPQGEQTQYF
TRBJ2-1 TRBD2 . TRBV6-5 TGTGCCAGCAGGGTAGTAGCGGGACAACAAATTGAGCAGTTCTTC CASRVVAGQQIEQFF
TRBJ1-1 TRBD1 once TRBV29-1 TGCAGCGTAGTGGACAGGGGGAACACTGAAGCTTTCTTT CSVVDRGNTEAFF
TRBJ2-7 . once TRBV9 TGTGCCAGCAGCGTAGGAATGGGGCTAACCTACGAGCAGTACTTC CASSVGMGLTYEQYF
TRBJ1-1 . . TRBV19 TGTGCCAGTAGCCGGGGGGGTCTGGACACTGAAGCTTTCTTT CASSRGGLDTEAFF
TRBJ2-4 . . TRBV5-4 TGTGCCAGCAGCTTGGGAGCGTCGGTCATTCAGTACTTC CASSLGASVIQYF
TRBJ1-5 TRBD1 . TRBV19 TGTGCCAGTAGAGAAGGACAGGGATCTAATCAGCCCCAGCATTTT CASREGQGSNQPQHF
TRBJ2-7 TRBD2 once TRBV11-2 TGTGCCAGCAGCTTAGGTTACCGCGCTAGCGGGATATCCTACGAGCAGTACTTC CASSLGYRASGISYEQYF
TRBJ1-2 . . TRBV5-4 TGTGCCAGCAGCTTGGATAAACAGGGCTATGGCTACACCTTC CASSLDKQGYGYTF
TRBJ2-3 TRBD2 few TRBV7-3 TGTGCCAGCAGCTCGAGGCCGGGACTAGACGGTACGCAGTATTTT CASSSRPGLDGTQYF
TRBJ1-1 TRBD1 . TRBV5-1 TGCGCCAGCAGCTTAGGGGGCGGGGACGGTGAAGCTTTCTTT CASSLGGGDGEAFF
TRBJ1-3 TRBD1 . TRBV7-9 TGTTCCAGCAGTTCGACAGGGCCTAACTCTGGAAACACCATATATTTT CSSSSTGPNSGNTIYF
TRBJ2-3 TRBD1 . TRBV5-1 TGCGCCAGCAGCCTACAGGGGGCAGATACACAGTATTTT CASSLQGADTQYF
TRBJ1-2 TRBD1 . TRBV28 TGTGCCAGCAGTACCCGGACAGGGGGCTATGGCTACACCTTC CASSTRTGGYGYTF
TRBJ1-3 TRBD1 . TRBV18 TGTGCCAGCTCACCGGGACAGGGGTTCGTAGGAAACACCATATATTTT CASSPGQGFVGNTIYF
TRBJ2-1 TRBD2 . TRBV4-3 TGCGCCAGCAGCCAAGCCGCCGTGGGTAGCGGGGGGACCTACAATGAGCAGTTCTTC CASSQAAVGSGGTYNEQFF
TRBJ2-7 TRBD1 . TRBV19 TGTGCCAGTAGTCAAAAAACCTGGACAGGGGGGAACGACGAGCAGTACTTC CASSQKTWTGGNDEQYF
TRBJ1-4 . . TRBV7-9 TGTGCCAGTGACTCGGGCAGGGAAGTTGAAAAACTGTTTTTT CASDSGREVEKLFF
TRBJ2-1 TRBD1 . TRBV9 TGTGCCAGCAGCCGACAGGGGGCGGACAATGAGCAGTTCTTC CASSRQGADNEQFF
TRBJ2-1 TRBD2 few TRBV27 TGTGCCAGCTTGCTAACTAGCGGTTCATACAATGAGCAGTTCTTC CASLLTSGSYNEQFF
TRBJ2-3 . . TRBV21-1 TGTGCCAGCAGCAAAGAAGTAAGGACAGGGCTACCAGATACGCAGTATTTT CASSKEVRTGLPDTQYF
TRBJ1-4 TRBD1 . TRBV29-1 TGCAGCGTTGGGCAGGGGGCGGCTAATGAAAAACTGTTTTTT CSVGQGAANEKLFF
TRBJ1-5 . . TRBV5-6 TGTGCCAGCAGCTTGGGTACAGGGCTATATAGCAATCAGCCCCAGCATTTT CASSLGTGLYSNQPQHF
TRBJ1-5 . once TRBV19 TGTGCCAGTAGTATTGCCTTGCGTCAGCCCCAGCATTTT CASSIALRQPQHF
TRBJ2-1 . . TRBV7-3 TGTGCCAGCAGCCCTGAGGCCATACGGGGCAATGAGCAGTTCTTC CASSPEAIRGNEQFF
TRBJ1-2 . . TRBV13 TGTGCCAGCGTCCAGAGAACCGGGAGCTATGGCTACACCTTC CASVQRTGSYGYTF
TRBJ2-1 . . TRBV6-6 TGTGCCAGCAGTTACAGTCTAGAGGAGCAGTTCTTC CASSYSLEEQFF
TRBJ1-4 TRBD1 once TRBV28 TGTGCCAGCAGCCAAGGGGGCTCGCCTAGTGAAAAACTGTTTTTT CASSQGGSPSEKLFF
TRBJ2-7 TRBD1 . TRBV6-5 TGTGCCAGCAGTTACTCGAGGACAGGGAGCGAGCAGTACTTC CASSYSRTGSEQYF
TRBJ2-1 . . TRBV2 TGTGCCAGCAGTGGTATAGTACCGTATGAGCAGTTCTTC CASSGIVPYEQFF
TRBJ2-1 TRBD2 . TRBV29-1 TGCAGCGTTGCAGGTACCGGGGGGGGTGAGCAGTTCTTC CSVAGTGGGEQFF
TRBJ2-5 . . TRBV9 TGTGCCAGCAGCGTAGGGCATCACGGGGAGACCCAGTACTTC CASSVGHHGETQYF
TRBJ2-7 TRBD1 . TRBV7-9 TGTGCCAGCAGCGGTTGGAAGGGACAGGGAGGTTACGAGCAGTACTTC CASSGWKGQGGYEQYF
TRBJ2-6 . . TRBV19 TGTGCCAGCCGACAACTGCCTGGGGCCAACGTCCTGACTTTC CASRQLPGANVLTF
TRBJ1-2 . . TRBV6-6 TGTGCCAGCAGTTACCCTCCCGGGGGAGAGGGCTACACCTTC CASSYPPGGEGYTF
TRBJ1-1 . . TRBV7-9 TGTGCCAGCAGCTTAGGGCCCAAAACTTTCTTT CASSLGPKTFF
TRBJ1-2 . . TRBV19 TGTGCCAGTACCAGAAAAGGCTACACCTTC CASTRKGYTF
TRBJ2-3 TRBD2 once TRBV11-2 TGTGCCAGCAGCGCGGGACTAGCGGGCACAGATACGCAGTATTTT CASSAGLAGTDTQYF
TRBJ2-1 . few TRBV29-1 TGCAGCGTTGACCGACAGCGTAACTACAATGAGCAGTTCTTC CSVDRQRNYNEQFF